This T cell receptor beta chain came from a study of neurological immune-mediated disorders. Study background: The study included some 34 multiple sclerosis patients, 31 relapsing-remitting and 3 secondary progressive.

Trimming removed 6 bases from V and 1 base from J, with 12 bases in between. The CDR3 runs to 14 residues. TCRdb reprocessed the 5' RACE reads with MiXCR, giving one entry per CDR3 protein. Here the sample spans approximately 20,000 distinct CDR3 sequences, around 16% being singletons. This clonotype was seen at least ten times. Its antigen is unidentified. Findings and caveats of the study: Association with the multiple sclerosis repertoire cluster was not found for any clinical or MRI feature. The absence of shared CDR3 amino acid sequences among expanded clones across subjects suggests private repertoires in all groups.

The sequenced material came from CD8+ T cells from blood. This chain connects TRBV12-3 or TRBV12-4 to TRBJ1-1; D uncertain. The sequence came from a woman younger than 30 with multiple sclerosis. CDR3 sequence: CASSPRSGNTEAFF. The DNA for the CDR3 is TGTGCCAGCAGCCCCCGATCAGGGAACACTGAAGCTTTCTTT.